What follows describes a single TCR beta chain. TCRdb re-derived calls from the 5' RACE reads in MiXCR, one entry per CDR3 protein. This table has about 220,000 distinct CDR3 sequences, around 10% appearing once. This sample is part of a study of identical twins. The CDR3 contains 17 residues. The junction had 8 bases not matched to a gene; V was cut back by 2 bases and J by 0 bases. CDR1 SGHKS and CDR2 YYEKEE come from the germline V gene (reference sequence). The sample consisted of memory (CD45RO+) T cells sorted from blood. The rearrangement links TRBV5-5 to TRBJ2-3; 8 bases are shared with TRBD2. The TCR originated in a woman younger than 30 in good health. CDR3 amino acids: CASSFSGNSFSTDTQYF. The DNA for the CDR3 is TGTGCCAGCAGCTTTAGCGGGAACTCTTTTAGCACAGATACGCAGTATTTT.